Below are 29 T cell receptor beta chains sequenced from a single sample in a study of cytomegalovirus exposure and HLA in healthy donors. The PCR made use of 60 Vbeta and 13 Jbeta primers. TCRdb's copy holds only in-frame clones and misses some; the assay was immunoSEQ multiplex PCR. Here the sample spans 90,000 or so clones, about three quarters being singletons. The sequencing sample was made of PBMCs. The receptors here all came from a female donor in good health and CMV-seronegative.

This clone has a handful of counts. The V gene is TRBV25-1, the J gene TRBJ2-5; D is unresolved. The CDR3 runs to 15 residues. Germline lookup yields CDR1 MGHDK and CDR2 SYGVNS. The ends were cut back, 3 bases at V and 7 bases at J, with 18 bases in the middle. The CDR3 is CASSDSVRYLGTQYF. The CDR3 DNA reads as TGTGCCAGCAGTGACTCTGTCAGGTACCTCGGGACCCAGTACTTC.

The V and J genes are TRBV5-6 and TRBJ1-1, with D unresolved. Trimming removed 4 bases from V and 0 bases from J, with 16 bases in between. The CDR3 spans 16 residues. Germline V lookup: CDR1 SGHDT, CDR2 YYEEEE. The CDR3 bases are TGTGCCAGCAGCCCAATTACTCAGGTTTTGAACACTGAAGCTTTCTTT. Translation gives CASSPITQVLNTEAFF.

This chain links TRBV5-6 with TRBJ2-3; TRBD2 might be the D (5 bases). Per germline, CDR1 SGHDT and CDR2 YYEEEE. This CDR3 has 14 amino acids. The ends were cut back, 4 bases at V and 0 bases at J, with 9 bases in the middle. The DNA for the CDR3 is TGTGCCAGCAGCCCCGGACTGAGCACAGATACGCAGTATTTT. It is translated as CASSPGLSTDTQYF.

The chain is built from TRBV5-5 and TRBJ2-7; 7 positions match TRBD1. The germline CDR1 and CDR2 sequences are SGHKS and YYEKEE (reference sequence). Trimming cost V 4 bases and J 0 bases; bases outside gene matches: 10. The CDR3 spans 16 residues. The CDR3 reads CASSHQGDGVSYEQYF. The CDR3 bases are TGTGCCAGCAGCCACCAGGGGGATGGGGTCTCCTACGAGCAGTACTTC.

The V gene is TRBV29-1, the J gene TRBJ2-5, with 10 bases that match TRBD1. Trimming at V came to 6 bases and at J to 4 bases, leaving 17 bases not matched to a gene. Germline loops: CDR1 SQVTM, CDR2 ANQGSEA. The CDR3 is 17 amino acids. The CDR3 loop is CSVLSTGQGRFRETQYF. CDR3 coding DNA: TGCAGCGTCCTGTCTACGGGACAGGGGCGTTTTCGAGAGACCCAGTACTTC.

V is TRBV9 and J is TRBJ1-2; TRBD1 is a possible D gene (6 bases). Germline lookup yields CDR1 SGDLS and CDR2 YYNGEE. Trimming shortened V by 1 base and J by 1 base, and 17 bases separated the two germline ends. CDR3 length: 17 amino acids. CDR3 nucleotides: TGTGCCAGCAGCGTAAGTTTAGGGACACAGTTTAACTATGGCTACACCTTC. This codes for CASSVSLGTQFNYGYTF.

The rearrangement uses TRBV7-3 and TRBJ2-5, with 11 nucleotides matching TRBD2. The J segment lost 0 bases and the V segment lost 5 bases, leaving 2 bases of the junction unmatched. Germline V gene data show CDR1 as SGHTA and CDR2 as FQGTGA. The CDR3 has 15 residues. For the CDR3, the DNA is TGTGCCAGCAGCCCTAGCGGGGGGAACCAAGAGACCCAGTACTTC. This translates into CASSPSGGNQETQYF.

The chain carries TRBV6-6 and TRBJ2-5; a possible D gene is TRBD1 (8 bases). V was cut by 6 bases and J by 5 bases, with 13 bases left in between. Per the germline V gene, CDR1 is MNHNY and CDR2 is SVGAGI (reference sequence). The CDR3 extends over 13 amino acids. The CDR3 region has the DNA TGTGCCAGCAGCGGACAGGGAGGGGAGACCCAGTACTTC. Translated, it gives CASSGQGGETQYF.

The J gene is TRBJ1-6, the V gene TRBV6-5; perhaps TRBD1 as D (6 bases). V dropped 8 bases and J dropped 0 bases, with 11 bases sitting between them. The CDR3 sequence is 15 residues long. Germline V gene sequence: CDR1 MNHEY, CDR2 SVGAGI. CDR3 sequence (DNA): TGTGCCAGCTCTGGACAGAGCTCCTATAATTCACCCCTCCACTTT. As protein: CASSGQSSYNSPLHF.

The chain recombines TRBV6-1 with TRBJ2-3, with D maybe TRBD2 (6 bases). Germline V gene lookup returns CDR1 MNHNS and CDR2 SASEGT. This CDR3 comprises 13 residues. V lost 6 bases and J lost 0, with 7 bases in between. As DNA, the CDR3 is TGTGCCAGCAGGCGGGACAGCACAGATACGCAGTATTTT. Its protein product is CASRRDSTDTQYF.

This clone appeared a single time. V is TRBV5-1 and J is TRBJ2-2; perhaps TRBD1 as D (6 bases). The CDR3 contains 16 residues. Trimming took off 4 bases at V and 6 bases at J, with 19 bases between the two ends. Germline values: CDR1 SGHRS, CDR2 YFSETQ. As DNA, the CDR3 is TGCGCCAGCAGCCCCATCTCAACAGGGAGATCCGGGGAGCTGTTTTTT. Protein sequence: CASSPISTGRSGELFF.

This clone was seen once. The CDR3 region is CASSMTSGTRNTGELFF. The CDR3 nucleotides read TGTGCCAGTAGTATGACTAGCGGGACCCGGAACACCGGGGAGCTGTTTTTT. This chain joins TRBV19 and TRBJ2-2; 11 bases are a match to TRBD2. V dropped 3 bases and J dropped 1; count of bases not matched to a gene: 4. The CDR3 has 17 residues. The germline V gene has CDR1 LNHDA and CDR2 SQIVND (reference sequence).

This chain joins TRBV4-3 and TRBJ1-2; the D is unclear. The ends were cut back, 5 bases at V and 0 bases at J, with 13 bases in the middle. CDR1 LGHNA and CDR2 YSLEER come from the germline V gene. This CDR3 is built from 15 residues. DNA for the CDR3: TGCGCCAGCAGCACAGAACCCCATTCTAACTATGGCTACACCTTC. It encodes CASSTEPHSNYGYTF.

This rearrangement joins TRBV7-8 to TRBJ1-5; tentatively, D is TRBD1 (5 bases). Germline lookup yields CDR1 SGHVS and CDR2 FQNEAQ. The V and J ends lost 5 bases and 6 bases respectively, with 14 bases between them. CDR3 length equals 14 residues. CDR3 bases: TGTGCCAGCAGCCGGGGGGTAGTCCTTCAGCCCCAGCATTTT. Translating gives CASSRGVVLQPQHF.

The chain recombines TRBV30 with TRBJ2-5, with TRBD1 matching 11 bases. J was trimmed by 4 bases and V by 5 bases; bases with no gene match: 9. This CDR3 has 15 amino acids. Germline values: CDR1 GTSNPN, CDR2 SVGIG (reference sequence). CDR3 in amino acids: CAWGLPGQGGETQYF. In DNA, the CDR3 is TGTGCCTGGGGGCTACCGGGACAGGGGGGAGAGACCCAGTACTTC. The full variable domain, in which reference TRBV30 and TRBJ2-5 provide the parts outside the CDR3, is SQTIHQWPATLVQPVGSPLSLECTVEGTSNPNLYWYRQAAGRGLQLLFYSVGIGQISSEVPQNLSASRPQDRQFILSSKKLLLSDSGFYLCAWGLPGQGGETQYFGPGTRLLVL.

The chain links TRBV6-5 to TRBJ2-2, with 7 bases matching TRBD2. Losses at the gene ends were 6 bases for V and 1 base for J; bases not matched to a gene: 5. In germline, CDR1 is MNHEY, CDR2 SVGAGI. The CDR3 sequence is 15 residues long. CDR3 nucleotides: TGTGCCAGCAGGGCCTGGGGGGGGAACACCGGGGAGCTGTTTTTT. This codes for CASRAWGGNTGELFF.

As DNA, the CDR3 is TGCGCCAGCAGCCTAGAATGGGGGGGGCTTCCCACTAATGAAAAACTGTTTTTT. Residues: CASSLEWGGLPTNEKLFF. The rearrangement joins TRBV4-3 to TRBJ1-4; D is perhaps TRBD1 (6 bases). The CDR3 has 18 residues. CDR1 is LGHNA, CDR2 YSLEER, per germline. The V and J ends lost 4 bases and 2 bases respectively, with 20 bases between them.

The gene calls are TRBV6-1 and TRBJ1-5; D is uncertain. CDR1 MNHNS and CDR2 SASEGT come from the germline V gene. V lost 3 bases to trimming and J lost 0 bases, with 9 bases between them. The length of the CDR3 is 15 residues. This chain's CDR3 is CASSDATGSNQPQHF. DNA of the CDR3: TGTGCCAGCAGTGATGCGACTGGTAGCAATCAGCCCCAGCATTTT.

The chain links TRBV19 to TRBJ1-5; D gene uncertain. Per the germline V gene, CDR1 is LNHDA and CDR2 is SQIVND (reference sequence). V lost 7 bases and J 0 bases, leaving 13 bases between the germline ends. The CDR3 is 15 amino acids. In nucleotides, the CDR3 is TGTGCCAGTATGAAGACTATTACTAGCAATCAGCCCCAGCATTTT. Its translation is CASMKTITSNQPQHF. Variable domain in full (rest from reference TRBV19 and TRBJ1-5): DGGITQSPKYLFRKEGQNVTLSCEQNLNHDAMYWYRQDPGQGLRLIYYSQIVNDFQKGDIAEGYSVSREKKESFPLTVTSAQKNPTAFYLCASMKTITSNQPQHFGDGTRLSIL.

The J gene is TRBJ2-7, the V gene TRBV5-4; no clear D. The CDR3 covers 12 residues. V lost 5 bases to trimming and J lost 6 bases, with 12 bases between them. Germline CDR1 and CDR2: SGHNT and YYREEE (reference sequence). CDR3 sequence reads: CASRSNSGEQYF. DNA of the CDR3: TGTGCCAGCAGATCCAACTCAGGCGAGCAGTACTTC.

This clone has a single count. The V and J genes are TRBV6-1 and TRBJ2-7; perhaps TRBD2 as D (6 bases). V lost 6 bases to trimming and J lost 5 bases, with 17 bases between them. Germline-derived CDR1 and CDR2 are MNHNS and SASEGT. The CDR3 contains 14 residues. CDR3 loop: CASRGTGVSNEQYF. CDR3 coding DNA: TGTGCCAGCAGGGGAACGGGAGTGTCAAACGAGCAGTACTTC.

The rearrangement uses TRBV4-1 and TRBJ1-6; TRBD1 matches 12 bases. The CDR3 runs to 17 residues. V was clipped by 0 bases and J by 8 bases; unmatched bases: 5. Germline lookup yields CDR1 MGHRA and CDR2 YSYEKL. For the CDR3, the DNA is TGCGCCAGCAGCCAAGAAGGGGACAGGGGGCCGGATTCACCCCTCCACTTT. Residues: CASSQEGDRGPDSPLHF.

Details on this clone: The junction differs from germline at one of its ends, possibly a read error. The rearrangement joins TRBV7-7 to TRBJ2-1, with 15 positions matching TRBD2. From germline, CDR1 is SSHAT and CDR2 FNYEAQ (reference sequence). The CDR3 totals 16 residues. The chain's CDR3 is CASSSGLAGGQNEQFF. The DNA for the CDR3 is TGTGCTAGCAGCTCCGGACTAGCGGGAGGGCAAAATGAGCAGTTCTTC.

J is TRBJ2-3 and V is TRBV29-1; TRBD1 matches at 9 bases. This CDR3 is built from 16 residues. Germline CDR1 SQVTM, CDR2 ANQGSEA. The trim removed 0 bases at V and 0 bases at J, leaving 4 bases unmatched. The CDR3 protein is CSVEDWDRASTDTQYF. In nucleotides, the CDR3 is TGCAGCGTTGAAGACTGGGACAGGGCAAGCACAGATACGCAGTATTTT.

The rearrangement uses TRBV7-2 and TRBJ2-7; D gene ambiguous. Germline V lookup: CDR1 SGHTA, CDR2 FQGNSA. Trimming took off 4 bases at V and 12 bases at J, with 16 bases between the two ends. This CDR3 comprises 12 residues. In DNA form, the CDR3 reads TGTGCCAGCAGCTCTACTACCCAACCGCGGTACTTC. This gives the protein CASSSTTQPRYF.

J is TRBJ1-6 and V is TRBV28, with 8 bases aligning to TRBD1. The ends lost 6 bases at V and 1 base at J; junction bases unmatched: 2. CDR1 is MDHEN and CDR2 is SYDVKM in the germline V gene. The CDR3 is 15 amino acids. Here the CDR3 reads CASRRTGSYNSPLHF. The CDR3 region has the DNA TGTGCCAGCAGAAGGACAGGGTCCTATAATTCACCCCTCCACTTT. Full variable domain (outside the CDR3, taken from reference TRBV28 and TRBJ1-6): DVKVTQSSRYLVKRTGEKVFLECVQDMDHENMFWYRQDPGLGLRLIYFSYDVKMKEKGDIPEGYSVSREKKERFSLILESASTNQTSMYLCASRRTGSYNSPLHFGNGTRLTVT.

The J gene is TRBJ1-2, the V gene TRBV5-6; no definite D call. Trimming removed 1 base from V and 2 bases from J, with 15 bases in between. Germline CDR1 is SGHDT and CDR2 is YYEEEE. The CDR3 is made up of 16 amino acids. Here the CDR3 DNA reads TGTGCCAGCAGCTTGATTACGGGTGGCAAAAACTATGGCTACACCTTC. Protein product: CASSLITGGKNYGYTF.

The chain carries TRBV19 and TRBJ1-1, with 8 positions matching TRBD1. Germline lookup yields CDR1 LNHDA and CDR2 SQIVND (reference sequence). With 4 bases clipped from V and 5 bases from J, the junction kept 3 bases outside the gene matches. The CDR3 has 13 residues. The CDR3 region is CASSRTGNTEAFF. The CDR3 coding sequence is TGTGCCAGTAGTAGGACAGGGAATACTGAAGCTTTCTTT.

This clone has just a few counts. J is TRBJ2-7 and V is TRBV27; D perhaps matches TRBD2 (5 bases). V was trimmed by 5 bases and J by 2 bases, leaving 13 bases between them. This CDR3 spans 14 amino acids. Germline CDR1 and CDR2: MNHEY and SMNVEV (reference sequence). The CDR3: CASSAKPGTYEQYF. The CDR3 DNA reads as TGTGCCAGCAGTGCCAAGCCGGGGACCTACGAGCAGTACTTC.